These 13 T cell receptor beta chains share one sample of origin, sequenced in a study of CD8 T cells in ankylosing spondylitis. TCRdb re-analysed the 5' RACE reads in MiXCR, keeping a single row per CDR3 protein. Of 350,000 to 450,000 distinct CDR3 sequences detected, roughly 25% appear once; the ten largest clones hold 0.75% to 0.9%. No cognate antigen is known for these TCRs. Study-wide results and caveats: Characteristic of ankylosing spondylitis blood, it appeared, was a TCR beta motif comprising 7 to 9 highly homologous variants.

The specimen was blood, either unsorted or a sorted T cell fraction (not recorded which). These receptors all stem from a male donor with ankylosing spondylitis.

The chain has TRBV3-1 and TRBJ2-5; 12 positions agree with TRBD1. V gave up 3 bases and J gave up 5 bases; unmatched junction bases: 10. Germline CDR1 and CDR2: LGHDT and YNNKEL (reference sequence). This CDR3 has 17 amino acids. The CDR3 sequence is CASSQRSGTGGVETQYF. CDR3 DNA: TGTGCCAGCAGCCAGCGGAGCGGGACAGGGGGCGTTGAGACCCAGTACTTC.

Note on this clonotype: A much larger clone differs from this one at a single base, so this may be a read error. The chain has TRBV12-3 or TRBV12-4 and TRBJ1-3; D gene uncertain. CDR3 length: 17 amino acids. In DNA form, the CDR3 reads TGTGCCTGCAGTCCTCAAAGGGTCGCTCGCTCTGGAAACACCATATATTTT. As protein: CACSPQRVARSGNTIYF.

V and J are TRBV3-1 and TRBJ2-7; D is uncertain. This CDR3 spans 12 amino acids. V dropped 9 bases and J dropped 3 bases, with 12 bases sitting between them. The germline CDR1 and CDR2 sequences are LGHDT and YNNKEL (reference sequence). The CDR3 spells CASSGYLYEQYF. DNA for the CDR3: TGTGCCAGTTCGGGTTACCTCTACGAGCAGTACTTC.

The chain has TRBV5-8 and TRBJ2-1; perhaps D is TRBD1 or TRBD2 (5 bases each). Trimming removed 9 bases at V and 2 bases at J, with 12 bases between. Germline V lookup: CDR1 SGHTS, CDR2 YDEGEE. The length of the CDR3 is 13 residues. The DNA for the CDR3 is TGTGCCACCTCCGGGGCTCCCTACAATGAGCAGTTCTTC. Translating gives CATSGAPYNEQFF. The entire variable domain, with the rest obtained from reference TRBV5-8 and TRBJ2-1, is as follows: EAGVTQSPTHLIKTRGQQATLRCSPISGHTSVYWYQQALGLGLQFLLWYDEGEERNRGNFPPRFSGRQFPNYSSELNVNALELEDSALYLCATSGAPYNEQFFGPGTRLTVL.

This clonotype was counted many times. The J gene is TRBJ1-1, the V gene TRBV7-9; unclear D gene. The CDR3 has 14 amino acids. Germline V gives CDR1 SEHNR, CDR2 FQNEAQ (reference sequence). The V and J ends lost 2 bases and 7 bases respectively, with 14 bases between them. The CDR3 protein is CASSLQAAYGEAFF. DNA for the CDR3: TGTGCCAGCAGCTTACAGGCAGCTTATGGTGAAGCTTTCTTT.

This clonotype was detected a few times. This rearrangement joins TRBV6-5 to TRBJ1-5, with unresolved D. The CDR3 runs to 16 residues. Germline loops: CDR1 MNHEY, CDR2 SVGAGI. The V and J ends lost 0 bases and 0 bases respectively, with 9 bases between them. This CDR3 reads CASSYSLLNSNQPQHF. Written as DNA, the CDR3 is TGTGCCAGCAGTTACTCGTTACTGAATAGCAATCAGCCCCAGCATTTT.

The rearrangement joins TRBV15 to TRBJ2-3; D is unclear. The CDR3 has 15 residues. The ends were cut back, 5 bases at V and 5 bases at J, with 17 bases in the middle. Per the germline V gene, CDR1 is LNHNV and CDR2 is YYDKDF (reference sequence). The CDR3 reads CATSPSRMRGDTQYF. The CDR3 coding sequence is TGTGCCACCAGCCCGAGTAGGATGAGAGGAGATACGCAGTATTTT.

This clonotype was seen a few times. The gene calls are TRBV12-3 or TRBV12-4 and TRBJ1-1; D is unclear. CDR3 length: 14 amino acids. V was trimmed by 5 bases and J by 5 bases, leaving 15 bases between them. CDR3 sequence (DNA): TGTGCCAGCAGTCCAACGTGGGGAGGGACTGAAGCTTTCTTT. Translation gives CASSPTWGGTEAFF.

This clonotype was picked up a small number of times. The chain is built from TRBV20-1 and TRBJ2-1; TRBD2 is a possible D gene (6 bases). CDR3 length: 16 residues. Germline V lookup: CDR1 DFQATT, CDR2 SNEGSKA (reference sequence). V dropped 3 bases and J dropped 0 bases, with 15 bases sitting between them. CDR3: CSARGVAASSYNEQFF. The CDR3 DNA reads TGCAGTGCTAGGGGGGTAGCGGCGAGCTCCTACAATGAGCAGTTCTTC.

This clonotype was seen repeatedly, ten times or more. The V gene is TRBV29-1, the J gene TRBJ2-2, with D tentatively TRBD1 (5 bases). This CDR3 spans 14 amino acids. The germline gives CDR1 SQVTM, CDR2 ANQGSEA. Trimming shortened V by 2 bases and J by 2 bases, and 9 bases separated the two germline ends. CDR3 region: CSVEWGLNTGELFF. The DNA of the CDR3 is TGCAGCGTTGAATGGGGCCTTAACACCGGGGAGCTGTTTTTT.

This chain joins TRBV10-3 and TRBJ1-5, with 11 bases fitting TRBD1. V gave up 10 bases and J gave up 4 bases; unmatched junction bases: 3. The CDR3 loop spans 13 amino acids. Germline V gene sequence: CDR1 ENHRY, CDR2 SYGVKD. CDR3 in DNA: TGTGCCACCGGACAGGGGGCGAATCAGCCCCAGCATTTT. Amino acid sequence: CATGQGANQPQHF.

This clonotype was seen a handful of times. The J gene is TRBJ2-7, the V gene TRBV7-2; D uncertain. V lost 5 bases, J lost 2 bases, and 10 bases lay in between. The CDR3 consists of 13 residues. Germline values: CDR1 SGHTA, CDR2 FQGNSA. CDR3 bases: TGTGCCAGCAGCCCGGATCCAACCTACGAGCAGTACTTC. Protein product: CASSPDPTYEQYF. The variable domain in full, completed from reference TRBV7-2 and TRBJ2-7, reads GAGVSQSPSNKVTEKGKDVELRCDPISGHTALYWYRQSLGQGLEFLIYFQGNSAPDKSGLPSDRFSAERTGGSVSTLTIQRTQQEDSAVYLCASSPDPTYEQYFGPGTRLTVT.

This clonotype has more than one count but fewer than ten. In nucleotides, the CDR3 is TGTGCCAGCAGCTCAGACAGGTTCGATCAGCCCCAGCATTTT. Protein: CASSSDRFDQPQHF. The V gene is TRBV6-1, the J gene TRBJ1-5, with D possibly being TRBD1 (6 bases). CDR1 and CDR2 (germline): MNHNS, SASEGT. The CDR3 runs to 14 residues. V lost 6 bases, J lost 5 bases, and 14 bases lay in between.